The rows below give T cell receptor beta chains drawn from one sample of a study of blood T cell repertoires in COVID-19. Sequencing used immunoSEQ multiplex PCR; TCRdb keeps in-frame clones, though not all of them. This sample has just under 350,000 clones, with 88% found just once. The sequenced sample consisted of peripheral blood. The receptors derive from a woman in her 70s with COVID-19, enrolled during active disease. Both conserved end residues are part of each CDR3. A D gene is named only where the DNA matches it firmly. Clone size is stated in some rows and not others, as once, few, many or a class when expanded.

NA	NA	TRBV24-1	TRBJ1-1	TGTGCCACCAGTGATGGTACTACAGGGTCGGCTTTCTTT	CATSDGTTGSAFF
few	NA	TRBV6-2/TRBV6-3	TRBJ1-5	TGTGCCAGCAGCTATACTAACAGGGCGAATCAGCCCCAGCATTTT	CASSYTNRANQPQHF
NA	NA	TRBV10-1	TRBJ2-3	TGCGCCAGCAGCTCTGGGGCCACAGATACGCAGTATTTT	CASSSGATDTQYF
once	TRBD1	TRBV23-1	TRBJ1-5	TGCGCCAGCAGGACAGGGGTCCATCAGCCCCAGCATTTT	CASRTGVHQPQHF
NA	NA	TRBV6-5	TRBJ1-1	TGTGCCAGCAGTTACGGTTTAGGGGCGCGAGCTTTCTTT	CASSYGLGARAFF
once	TRBD1	TRBV27	TRBJ2-5	TGTGCCAGCAGTGACCGGGACAGGGCAGAAGAGACCCAGTACTTC	CASSDRDRAEETQYF
NA	NA	TRBV5-4	TRBJ2-5	TGTGCCAGCAGCTCGCCCCAGACGGGAGAGACCCAGTACTTC	CASSSPQTGETQYF
NA	NA	TRBV30	TRBJ1-4	TGTGCCTGGAGTGCCAGGGGAGTACGGGAAAAACTGTTTTTT	CAWSARGVREKLFF
NA	TRBD1	TRBV7-9	TRBJ2-7	TGTGCCAGCAGCCCCAGGACAGGACAGGGGGGGTCCTACGAGCAGTACTTC	CASSPRTGQGGSYEQYF
NA	NA	TRBV7-6	TRBJ1-4	TGTGCCAGCAGCTTATACGGAGACGGTGAAAAACTGTTTTTT	CASSLYGDGEKLFF
few	TRBD1	TRBV4-1	TRBJ2-5	TGCGCCAGCAGCCAGACCAGGATTAGGGGGCCGGAGACCCAGTACTTC	CASSQTRIRGPETQYF
NA	NA	TRBV27	TRBJ1-6	TGTGCCAGCAGGACCACTAGTTGGAATTCACCCCTCCACTTT	CASRTTSWNSPLHF
NA	NA	TRBV9	TRBJ1-1	TGTGCCAGCACCTCGCTGGCGGGCACTGAAGCTTTCTTT	CASTSLAGTEAFF
NA	TRBD1	TRBV9	TRBJ1-2	TGTGCCAGCAGCTCCACGACAGGGGTTGGCTATGGCTACACCTTC	CASSSTTGVGYGYTF
NA	TRBD2	TRBV5-4	TRBJ2-3	TGTGCCACCAACCGGGGCGGGGGGGCCACAGATACGCAGTATTTT	CATNRGGGATDTQYF
NA	NA	TRBV9	TRBJ1-6	TGTGCCAGCAGCGTAGATCAGGTTGATTCACCCCTCCACTTT	CASSVDQVDSPLHF
NA	TRBD1	TRBV18	TRBJ2-7	TGTGCCAGCTCAATCCCGGGACAGGGGAGCCACGACGAGCAGTACTTC	CASSIPGQGSHDEQYF
few	NA	TRBV2	TRBJ2-1	TGTGCCAGCAGTGAAATTGAGTTTGAGCAGTTCTTC	CASSEIEFEQFF
NA	TRBD1	TRBV5-6	TRBJ2-7	TGTGCCAGCAGCTTCGGGACAGGGGCCTACGAGCAGTACTTC	CASSFGTGAYEQYF
NA	NA	TRBV2	TRBJ2-2	TGTGCCAGCAGCGAAATCACAGGTACCGGGGAGCTGTTTTTT	CASSEITGTGELFF
NA	NA	TRBV19	TRBJ1-5	TGTGCCAGTAGCCGACAGAGCAATCAGCCCCAGCATTTT	CASSRQSNQPQHF
NA	TRBD1	TRBV11-2	TRBJ1-1	TGTGCCAGCAGCTCACAAGGGACAGGGGTTTCAATTTTT	CASSSQGTGVSIF
NA	NA	TRBV9	TRBJ1-1	TGTGCCAGCAGCGTTTCAGGGGCCAACACTGAAGCTTTCTTT	CASSVSGANTEAFF
few	NA	TRBV2	TRBJ1-5	TGTGCCAGCAGTGAGGGGGCTGGGCAGCCCCAGCATTTT	CASSEGAGQPQHF
NA	NA	TRBV7-7	TRBJ1-1	TGTGCCAGCAGTGAAACAGTGAACACTGAAGCTTTCTTT	CASSETVNTEAFF
NA	NA	TRBV19	TRBJ1-6	TGTGCCAGTAGGCGGACAGAGAATAATTCACCCCTCCACTTT	CASRRTENNSPLHF
once	NA	TRBV13	TRBJ2-1	TGTGCCAGCAGCCACAATATGGGGAGTAGCGTGAATGAGCAGTTCTTC	CASSHNMGSSVNEQFF
NA	NA	TRBV7-2	TRBJ2-3	TGTGCCAGCAGCTTACGGCCCGGACCCGGGGGAACAGATACGCAGTATTTT	CASSLRPGPGGTDTQYF
few	TRBD1	TRBV9	TRBJ1-2	TGTGCCAGCAGCGTAGACTCGGGACAGACCTATGGCTACACCTTC	CASSVDSGQTYGYTF
once	NA	TRBV6-5	TRBJ1-2	TGTGCCAGCAAACTCGGGGGATTTGGCTATGGCTACACCTTC	CASKLGGFGYGYTF
NA	TRBD1	TRBV7-2	TRBJ1-1	TGTGCCAGCAGGTTTGCAGGGGGCACTGAAGCTTTCTTT	CASRFAGGTEAFF
NA	TRBD1	TRBV7-9	TRBJ1-1	TGTGCCAGCAGCTCGCGGACAGGGGCGGGCACTGAAGCTTTCTTT	CASSSRTGAGTEAFF
NA	NA	TRBV13	TRBJ2-7	TGTGCCAGCAGTGCTGGGGCGAGTGGTTCCTACGAGCAGTACTTC	CASSAGASGSYEQYF